This section outlines one T cell receptor beta chain sequence together with its context. The germline CDR1 and CDR2 sequences are MDHEN and SYDVKM. V gave up 6 bases and J gave up 7 bases; unmatched junction bases: 6. The CDR3 loop spans 14 amino acids. In the study's own analysis: Estimation of nucleated cell counts relied on the amplification of reference gene primers. TCRdb keeps only in-frame clones here, not all; method: immunoSEQ multiplex PCR. V and J calls and clone size are as listed in that table; D and trimming were resolved from the DNA. The table records approximately 49,000 clones, roughly 89% of them present only once. This sample is drawn from a study of blood T cell repertoires in COVID-19. As for the study in general: PBMCs, B-cell-depleted T cells, or T cells were the source of the cDNA or gDNA that made up the material.

The source of this sequence is a man aged 50 to 60 with acute or convalescent COVID-19. The chain employs TRBV28 and TRBJ1-4; 9 positions match TRBD1. The sequenced material came from peripheral blood. DNA for the CDR3: TGTGCCAGCAGCGAGCCGGGACAGGGTGAAAAACTGTTTTTT. Amino acids: CASSEPGQGEKLFF.